This T cell receptor beta chain was profiled in a study of T cells in localized non-small cell lung cancer. Study-level points and caveats: Out of the top 100 tumor clones, a median about 57 were seen in adjacent lung. Measurement of T cell clonality placed uninvolved adjacent lung highest, above the level in tumor.

Note on this clone: Its antigen remains unknown.

Method: immunoSEQ multiplex PCR; TCRdb's copy keeps in-frame clones and lacks some. Among 60,000 to 65,000 clones listed, 90% were seen once. The clonotype comes from a woman between 35 and 70 years old with stage I lung adenocarcinoma. The specimen was peripheral blood, collected before any cancer treatment.

DNA of the CDR3: TGTGCCAGTAGTGACAGGGGGCCCTACGAGCAGTACTTC. Translated, it gives CASSDRGPYEQYF. The rearrangement joins TRBV19 to TRBJ2-7, with 10 nucleotides matching TRBD1. Germline loops: CDR1 LNHDA, CDR2 SQIVND (reference sequence). This CDR3 is 13 amino acids long. V lost 5 bases and J lost 2; bases outside the gene matches: 0.